Sequencing of this T cell receptor (beta chain) was carried out in a study of blood T cells in healthy people across ages (dated by TCRdb to the mid-2010s). About the investigation overall: Template switching captured roughly one uniquely barcoded TCR beta cDNA molecule per two T cells in model experiments. Age-related changes in TCR beta repertoire diversity were measured in the study by deep sequencing normalized with unique cDNA molecular identifiers. Donors were grouped into four age groups: young (average approximately 15 years), middle-aged (around 39), aged (over 55) and long-lived (less than 85). To avoid experimental bias, donors of different ages were distributed randomly across sequencing lanes. Two additional independent replicas of 1 million unique cDNA reads from the same blood draw were analyzed for two donors (one aged 18 to 30 and one aged 80 or older). The paper's findings and limits, for the study overall: Donor CMV infection status was unknown, potentially confounding age-related changes in expanded clonotypes. Observed TCR beta diversity per million T cells fell roughly linearly with age, and a significant reduction was already apparent by age roughly 40. Because profiling used bulk unsorted PBMCs, naive and antigen-experienced compartments could not be compared conclusively. Estimates of total diversity based on one million sequenced T cells were considered lower bounds and underestimates. There was a strong correlation between observed TCR beta diversity and the percentage of naive T cells measured by flow cytometry. Compared with the aged group, the long-lived group had more naive CD4+ T cells, fewer expanded clones and increased TCR diversity, a pattern suggesting age selection.

Donors were 35 to 40 systemically healthy Caucasian individuals from Russia aged roughly 6 to 90 years. Each donor gave around 9.5 milliliters of peripheral blood, collected into EDTA-treated Vacutainer tubes. Ficoll-Paque density-gradient centrifugation was used to isolate PBMCs, with at least 7 million per sample. Trizol reagent was used to extract total RNA from the PBMCs, yielding at least 6 micrograms per sample. For every donor, flow cytometry on a PBMC aliquot measured the percentage of naive CD45RAhigh/CD27high T cells. Including the terminal cysteine and phenylalanine, the CDR3 comprises 12 residues. Of all the DNA, just the CDR3 is kept, 36 bases in frame from base 1. V sheds 7 bases and J sheds 4 bases, leaving 13 bases between their ends. CDR1 and CDR2 (SQVTM, ANQGSEA) derive from the germline V gene. As for this clonotype: The target of this receptor is not known. Within one base of it there is no much larger clone, and no base qualities were kept.

Libraries were made using 5' RACE. The reads were generated on an Illumina HiSeq 2500. A second PCR of about 6 to 12 cycles was run with a J-beta primer mix and a sample-barcoded 5' primer. Each TCR beta cDNA molecule received a unique molecular identifier from a template-switch 5' adaptor carrying 12 random nucleotides. Each sample yielded at least 3 million CDR3-containing paired-end reads. All of the RNA was converted into first-strand cDNA using the Mint cDNA synthesis kit, with a TRBC-specific oligonucleotide serving as the primer. Following uracil-DNA glycosylase treatment, a first 18-cycle PCR with universal primers M1SS and BC2_uni_R was performed on all cDNA. The paper's processing steps were these. For normalization, 1 million high-quality reads were randomly selected from each sample, with every read carrying a distinct molecular identifier. Instead of being binned into consensus sequences, reads that shared molecular identifiers were thrown out. MiTCR, run with a Q25 quality threshold and the strictest error-elimination algorithm, handled CDR3 identification, clonotype clustering and error correction. A nonparametric unseen species model with Euler transformation was used to estimate a lower bound on total TCR beta diversity. Starting from the raw public reads, TCRdb applied fastp trimming at Q25, assembled clones with MiXCR and retained in-frame beta chains. CDR3 protein duplicates are merged, each entry listing the most common genes and DNA. The V and J calls and clone size come from TCRdb's table, not from the authors' own analysis. In this sample the table shows around 750,000 distinct CDR3 sequences, around half of which occur a single time. Approximately 41% of the sample comes from the top ten.

The source material was blood. The origin of this receptor is a man at least 80 years old in good health. This chain joins TRBV29-1 to TRBJ2-5; a tentative D match to TRBD2 spans 7 bases. The DNA reads TGCAGCGAAAAGGGGGGGGCAGAGACCCAGTACTTC. This translates into CSEKGGAETQYF.